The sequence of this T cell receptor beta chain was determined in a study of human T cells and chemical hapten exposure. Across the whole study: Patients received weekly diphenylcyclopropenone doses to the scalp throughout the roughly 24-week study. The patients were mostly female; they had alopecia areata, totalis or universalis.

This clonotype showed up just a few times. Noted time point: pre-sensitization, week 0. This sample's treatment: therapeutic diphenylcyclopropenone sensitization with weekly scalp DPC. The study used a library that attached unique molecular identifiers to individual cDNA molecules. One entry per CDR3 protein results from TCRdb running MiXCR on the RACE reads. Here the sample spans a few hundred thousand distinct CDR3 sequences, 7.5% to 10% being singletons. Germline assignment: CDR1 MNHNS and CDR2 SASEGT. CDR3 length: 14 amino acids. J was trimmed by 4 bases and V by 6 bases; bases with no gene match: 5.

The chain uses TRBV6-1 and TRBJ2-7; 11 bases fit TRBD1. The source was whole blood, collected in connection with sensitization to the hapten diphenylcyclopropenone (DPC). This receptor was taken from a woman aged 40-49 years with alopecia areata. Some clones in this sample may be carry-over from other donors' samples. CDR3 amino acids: CASRGTGGWYEQYF. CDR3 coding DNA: TGTGCCAGCAGAGGGACAGGGGGATGGTACGAGCAGTACTTC.